The clone carrying this T cell receptor beta chain has ten or more counts. Alpha- and beta-chain coverage of first-strand cDNA came from TRAV- and TRBV-specific primers. Both a constant-region primer and a V-primer adapter served to amplify TCRs across 15 to 20 PCR cycles. TCRdb re-called the reads with MiXCR, one entry per CDR3 protein. The table records roughly 90,000 distinct CDR3 sequences, approximately 22% of them present only once. CDR1 and CDR2 (germline): MNHEY, SVGAGI. The germline V and J ends were trimmed by 0 bases and 8 bases, with 2 bases remaining between them. The CDR3 consists of 11 residues. Time point reported: after trial treatment. Treatment denoted: LDRT plus nivolumab, ipilimumab, low-dose cyclophosphamide and aspirin (RACIN trial). The data originate from a study of low-dose radiotherapy and immunotherapy resistance in tumors. Overall study context: While receiving nivolumab 240 mg every two weeks, patients also received ipilimumab 1 mg/kg every six weeks, both intravenously.

This chain joins TRBV6-5 and TRBJ2-1; D remains unclear. The source material was PBMCs, sampled after low-dose radiotherapy plus immunotherapy. This TCR was sampled from a female donor with ovarian cancer. DNA of the CDR3: TGTGCCAGCAGTTACTCATATGAGCAGTTCTTC. Translated, it gives CASSYSYEQFF.